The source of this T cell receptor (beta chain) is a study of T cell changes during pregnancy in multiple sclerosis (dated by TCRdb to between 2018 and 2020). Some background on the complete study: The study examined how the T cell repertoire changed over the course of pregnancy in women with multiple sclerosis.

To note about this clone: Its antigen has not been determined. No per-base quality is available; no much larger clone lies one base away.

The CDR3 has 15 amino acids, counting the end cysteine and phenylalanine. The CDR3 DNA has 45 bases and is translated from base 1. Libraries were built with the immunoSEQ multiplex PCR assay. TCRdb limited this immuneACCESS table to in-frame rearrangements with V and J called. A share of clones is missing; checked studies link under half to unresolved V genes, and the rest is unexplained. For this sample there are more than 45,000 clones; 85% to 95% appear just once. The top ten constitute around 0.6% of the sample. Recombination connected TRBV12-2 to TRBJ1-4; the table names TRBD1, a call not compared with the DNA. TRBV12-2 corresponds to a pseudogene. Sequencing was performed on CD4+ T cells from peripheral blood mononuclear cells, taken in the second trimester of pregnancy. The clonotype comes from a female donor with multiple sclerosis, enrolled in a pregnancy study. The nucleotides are TGTGCAAGTCGCTTAGTTTGCAGGGGGACCGAAAAACTGTTTTTT. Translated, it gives CASRLVCRGTEKLFF.